This T cell receptor beta chain was captured by sequencing in a study of persistence of HIV-infected CD4 T cells. In the study overall: A median of approximately eight years of suppressive ART preceded sampling.

On this clone: The target antigen is unknown.

Study results and limitations: Compared with CD3/CD28-stimulated cells, CMV- and Gag-responding cells showed lower TCRbeta richness.

This nonspecific control used anti-CD3/anti-CD28 bead stimulation of CD4+ T cells. Sorting of responding CD4+ T cells relied on upregulated CD40 ligand together with CD69. The immunoSEQ assay was version 4, run in survey mode. The assay was immunoSEQ multiplex PCR, and TCRdb's table has in-frame clones only and misses some. The sample consists of roughly 41,000 clones, roughly 87% of them appearing once. The receptor's source is an adult man with HIV who was CMV-seropositive. The sample consisted of CD4+ T cells sorted from PBMCs after approximately 20-hour stimulation, taken from a patient who received antiretroviral therapy.

The CDR3 region has the DNA TGTGCCATCAGTGAGAAGGGCAGGGACTACACCTTC. Translated: CAISEKGRDYTF. This sequence joins TRBV10-3 and TRBJ1-2, with D perhaps TRBD1 (5 bases). The length of the CDR3 is 12 residues. In germline, CDR1 is ENHRY, CDR2 SYGVKD. V dropped 2 bases and J dropped 10 bases, with 11 bases sitting between them.